This entry lists 9 T cell receptor beta chains sequenced from one sample in a study of blood T cell repertoires in COVID-19 (dated by TCRdb to 2020 to 2022). The library was generated by the immunoSEQ multiplex PCR assay. TCRdb provides this immuneACCESS table in a form limited to in-frame rearrangements. Some clones are lacking; in checked studies, under half of them reflect an unresolved V gene, and why the rest are absent is not known. This sample has about 98,000 clones in its table, and 81% of those were observed once. Approximately 11% of the sample belongs to the ten largest clones. The specimen sequenced was peripheral blood. These receptors came from a woman aged 80 or older with acute or convalescent COVID-19.

The chain employs TRBV10-3 and TRBJ2-7, with D unresolved. The ends were cut back, 4 bases at V and 10 bases at J, with 11 bases in the middle. This CDR3 contains 11 residues. CDR1 is ENHRY and CDR2 is SYGVKD in the germline V gene. CDR3 residues: CAISVDTVQYF. In DNA form, the CDR3 reads TGTGCCATCAGTGTTGACACAGTTCAGTACTTC.

The genes are TRBV5-4 and TRBJ2-5; weak D call: TRBD1 (6 bases). In germline, CDR1 is SGHNT, CDR2 YYREEE (reference sequence). The CDR3 contains 12 residues. The ends were cut back, 5 bases at V and 3 bases at J, with 8 bases in the middle. This CDR3 reads CASRQGEETQYF. The CDR3 region has the DNA TGTGCCAGCAGACAGGGAGAAGAGACCCAGTACTTC.

The rearrangement links TRBV2 to TRBJ2-1; D may be TRBD1 (6 bases). CDR3 length: 13 residues. Per the germline V gene, CDR1 is SNHLY and CDR2 is FYNNEI. V gave up 4 bases and J gave up 9 bases, with 13 bases separating them. The CDR3 reads CASSGQGLGEQFF. CDR3 coding DNA: TGTGCCAGCAGTGGGCAGGGGCTGGGTGAGCAGTTCTTC. Together with reference TRBV2 and TRBJ2-1, the CDR3 gives the full variable domain: EPEVTQTPSHQVTQMGQEVILRCVPISNHLYFYWYRQILGQKVEFLVSFYNNEISEKSEIFDDQFSVERPDGSNFTLKIRSTKLEDSAMYFCASSGQGLGEQFFGPGTRLTVL.

The chain links TRBV28 to TRBJ2-7, with 8 bases identical to TRBD1. Germline V gene sequence: CDR1 MDHEN, CDR2 SYDVKM. V dropped 4 bases and J dropped 9; count of bases not matched to a gene: 5. This CDR3 has 12 residues. The CDR3 bases are TGTGCCAGCAGTTCTTCAGGGGGCAGGCAGTACGTC. As protein: CASSSSGGRQYV.

V and J are TRBV5-1 and TRBJ2-2, with D maybe TRBD2 (6 bases). V shed 0 bases and J shed 8 bases, with 17 bases lying between them. CDR1 is SGHRS and CDR2 is YFSETQ in the germline V gene. The CDR3 is 16 amino acids. The CDR3 nucleotides are TGCGCCAGCAGCTTGGTGGCGGGGACCCACTCGGGGGAGCTGTTTTTT. It yields the protein CASSLVAGTHSGELFF.

The chain couples TRBV11-2 to TRBJ2-3; D uncertain. The CDR3 consists of 12 residues. CDR1 and CDR2 (germline): SGHAT, FQNNGV. V was clipped by 1 base and J by 3 bases, with 2 bases between them. The DNA for the CDR3 is TGTGCCAGCAGCTTAGCGACAGATACGCAGTATTTT. This translates into CASSLATDTQYF.

Only one count was recorded for this clone. This chain uses TRBV5-4 with TRBJ1-3; 7 bases match TRBD1. Germline V gene data show CDR1 as SGHNT and CDR2 as YYREEE (reference sequence). The CDR3 consists of 14 residues. Germline trimming cut 2 bases from V and 2 bases from J; bases unmatched to any gene: 1. The CDR3 DNA follows: TGTGCCAGCAGCTTTCAGGGGGCTGGAAACACCATATATTTT. Translating it yields CASSFQGAGNTIYF.

This rearrangement joins TRBV9 to TRBJ2-1, with 9 bases fitting TRBD2. V lost 4 bases and J lost 8; bases outside the gene matches: 13. This CDR3 has 16 amino acids. Germline CDR1 and CDR2: SGDLS and YYNGEE. The CDR3 loop reads CASSPRGASGVDEQFF. The CDR3, as DNA: TGTGCCAGCAGCCCACGTGGGGCTAGCGGGGTTGATGAGCAGTTCTTC.

J is TRBJ2-6 and V is TRBV3-1 (or the pseudogene TRBV3-2), with D tentatively TRBD2 (6 bases). Trimming pared 4 bases from V and 2 bases from J, leaving 15 bases between. In germline, CDR1 is LGHDT, CDR2 YNNKEL (reference sequence). CDR3 length: 17 residues. The CDR3 DNA is TGTGCCAGCAGCCCCGCGGGGACGTTCACTGGGGCCAACGTCCTGACTTTC. It yields the protein CASSPAGTFTGANVLTF.